What follows are 29 T cell receptor beta chains derived from one specimen sequenced in a study of CD8+CD57+ T cells in acquired aplastic anemia. The sequenced patients had an expansion of CD8+CD57+ cells seen by flow cytometry. The study profiled TCR beta VDJ and CDR3 using genomic DNA as template. TCRdb ran MiXCR on the reads and lists one entry per CDR3 protein. This table holds hundreds of thousands of distinct CDR3 sequences, 25% to 40% found once. The sequenced sample consisted of sorted CD4+, CD8+, or CD8+CD57+ T cells (not recorded which) from PBMCs. The source is a human donor with aplastic anemia.

This clonotype was counted at least ten times. This chain uses TRBV29-1 with TRBJ2-1, with 9 bases matching TRBD1. With 3 bases clipped from V and 9 bases from J, the junction kept 15 bases outside the gene matches. CDR1 and CDR2 (germline): SQVTM, ANQGSEA. There are 16 residues in the CDR3. CDR3 sequence: CSVDFLQGARLGEQFF. Written as DNA, the CDR3 is TGCAGCGTTGATTTCTTACAGGGGGCGCGTCTGGGTGAGCAGTTCTTC.

V is TRBV5-1 and J is TRBJ1-1; the D gene is possibly TRBD1 (5 bases). The germline V gene encodes CDR1 SGHRS and CDR2 YFSETQ. The V end was cut by 4 bases, the J end by 0 bases, with 13 bases between. The CDR3 consists of 15 residues. The CDR3 sequence is CASSPRRGMNTEAFF. DNA for the CDR3: TGCGCCAGCAGCCCCCGTCGGGGGATGAACACTGAAGCTTTCTTT.

This clonotype was seen just once. The CDR3 region is CASSTSGLAGGFSTDTQYF. CDR3 DNA sequence: TGCGCCAGCAGCACTTCGGGACTAGCGGGAGGGTTTAGCACAGATACGCAGTATTTT. V usage is TRBV5-1 and J usage is TRBJ2-3, with 16 bases aligning to TRBD2. The CDR3 consists of 19 residues. CDR1 SGHRS and CDR2 YFSETQ come from the germline V gene. V was pared by 4 bases and J by 0 bases, with 8 bases of the junction left unmatched.

The rearrangement links TRBV11-1 to TRBJ2-5; D is perhaps TRBD2 (5 bases). In germline, CDR1 is SGHAT, CDR2 FQDESV (reference sequence). The CDR3 contains 15 residues. Trimming removed 3 bases at V and 2 bases at J, with 13 bases between. CDR3: CASSFMAGNQETQYF. The CDR3 bases are TGTGCCAGCAGCTTTATGGCCGGGAATCAAGAGACCCAGTACTTC.

This clonotype came up a few times. V usage is TRBV12-3 or TRBV12-4 and J usage is TRBJ2-7; the D gene is possibly TRBD1 (5 bases). Trimming stripped 2 bases from V and 2 bases from J, with 10 bases between. The CDR3 length is 14 residues. The CDR3 DNA sequence: TGTGCCAGCAGTTTATTAGACAGTCCCTACGAGCAGTACTTC. It encodes CASSLLDSPYEQYF.

This rearrangement joins TRBV4-2 to TRBJ2-2; maybe TRBD1 (6 bases). Per germline, CDR1 LGHNA and CDR2 YNFKEQ. This CDR3 contains 16 residues. V lost 4 bases, J lost 5 bases, and 17 bases lay in between. The CDR3 sequence: CASSLSGQKQTGELFF. The CDR3 DNA sequence: TGTGCCAGCAGCCTCTCCGGACAGAAACAGACCGGGGAGCTGTTTTTT.

Many counts were recorded for this clonotype. The chain links TRBV19 to TRBJ1-2; TRBD1 might be the D (6 bases). The length of the CDR3 is 14 residues. The V gene's germline CDR1 is LNHDA and CDR2 SQIVND (reference sequence). V was cut by 1 base and J by 8 bases, with 14 bases left in between. CDR3 protein: CASSIAGRGNGYTF. CDR3 sequence (DNA): TGTGCCAGTAGTATAGCAGGAAGGGGGAACGGCTACACCTTC.

V is TRBV10-3 and J is TRBJ1-6; no clear D. CDR1 ENHRY and CDR2 SYGVKD come from the germline V gene. V gave up 6 bases and J gave up 0 bases, with 6 bases separating them. This CDR3 contains 14 residues. CDR3: CAISPTSYNSPLHF. The CDR3 region has the DNA TGTGCCATCAGCCCTACCTCCTATAATTCACCCCTCCACTTT.

About this clonotype itself: A much larger clone lies one base from this, so it may be a read error. V and J are TRBV9 and TRBJ2-3; possible D gene TRBD2, 6 bases. The CDR3 loop spans 15 amino acids. Germline V gene sequence: CDR1 SGDLS, CDR2 YYNGEE. The DNA for the CDR3 is TGTGCCAGCGGCGTGGCAGGGACTAGCACAGATACGCAGTATTTT. Protein sequence: CASGVAGTSTDTQYF.

The table lists this clonotype with many counts. The rearrangement uses TRBV7-3 and TRBJ2-5, with D possibly being TRBD1 (5 bases). CDR1 is SGHTA, CDR2 FQGTGA, per germline. The CDR3 has 13 residues. V lost 5 bases to trimming and J lost 5 bases, with 12 bases between them. This chain's CDR3 is CASSPGMGETQYF. The CDR3 DNA sequence: TGTGCCAGCAGCCCAGGGATGGGCGAGACCCAGTACTTC.

The rearrangement uses TRBV29-1 and TRBJ2-1, with 10 bases matching TRBD1. Germline lookup yields CDR1 SQVTM and CDR2 ANQGSEA. This CDR3 is built from 14 residues. V trimming: 1 base; J trimming: 6 bases; junction bases outside the gene matches: 3. CDR3 sequence (DNA): TGCAGCGTTGAAGCCGGGACAGGGGTCAATGAGCAGTTCTTC. Amino acids: CSVEAGTGVNEQFF.

This clonotype was counted many times. The chain joins TRBV19 to TRBJ2-5; 12 positions match TRBD2. Germline trimming cut 4 bases from V and 2 bases from J; bases unmatched to any gene: 2. There are 15 residues in the CDR3. The germline V gene has CDR1 LNHDA and CDR2 SQIVND (reference sequence). The CDR3 loop is CASSTGTSGQETQYF. CDR3 DNA: TGTGCCAGTAGTACCGGGACTAGCGGGCAAGAGACCCAGTACTTC.

This clonotype was counted ten times or more. The chain is built from TRBV5-6 and TRBJ2-7; possibly TRBD1 for D (6 bases). The CDR3 covers 13 residues. Germline CDR1 and CDR2: SGHDT and YYEEEE. V gave up 0 bases and J gave up 5 bases, with 9 bases separating them. The CDR3 region is CASSLDRVNEQYF. The CDR3, as DNA: TGTGCCAGCAGCTTGGACAGGGTCAACGAGCAGTACTTC.

A remark on this clonotype: A much larger clone sits a single nucleotide away, making a read error possible. The chain uses TRBV10-2 and TRBJ2-1; TRBD1 or TRBD2 may be the D gene (5 bases each). Germline V gene sequence: CDR1 WSHSY, CDR2 SAAADI. This CDR3 is built from 14 residues. CDR3 amino acids: CASSERGRIDEQLF. CDR3 sequence (DNA): TGCGCCAGCAGTGAGCGGGGCCGCATCGATGAGCAGCTCTTC.

The sample holds many counts of this clonotype. The chain is built from TRBV7-8 and TRBJ2-7; 7 positions match TRBD1. Germline-derived CDR1 and CDR2 are SGHVS and FQNEAQ. The CDR3 runs to 15 residues. J gave up 9 bases and V 2 bases, and 13 bases lay outside the gene matches. This CDR3 is CASSLNLGQGERQYF. In DNA form, the CDR3 reads TGTGCCAGCAGCTTAAATTTGGGTCAGGGGGAACGGCAGTACTTC.

The gene calls are TRBV5-6 and TRBJ1-5, with a tentative D call TRBD1 (5 bases). The CDR3 sequence is 16 residues long. Trimming pared 5 bases from V and 0 bases from J, leaving 15 bases between. From germline, CDR1 is SGHDT and CDR2 YYEEEE. This CDR3 is CASSLWGSHSNQPQHF. CDR3 nucleotide sequence: TGTGCCAGCAGTCTATGGGGGTCCCATAGCAATCAGCCCCAGCATTTT. The full variable domain, completed using reference TRBV5-6 and TRBJ1-5, is DAGVTQSPTHLIKTRGQQVTLRCSPKSGHDTVSWYQQALGQGPQFIFQYYEEEERQRGNFPDRFSGHQFPNYSSELNVNALLLGDSALYLCASSLWGSHSNQPQHFGDGTRLSIL.

About this clonotype: One end of the junction varies from germline; a read error may be responsible. The CDR3 loop reads CASREETQEGAEAFF. CDR3 coding DNA: TGTGCCAGCAGGGAAGAGACCCAGGAAGGCGCTGAAGCTTTCTTT. The chain uses TRBV2 and TRBJ1-1, with D hard to call. Germline lookup yields CDR1 SNHLY and CDR2 FYNNEI. CDR3 length: 15 residues.

The genes are TRBV2 and TRBJ2-3, with D maybe TRBD2 (6 bases). The CDR3 has 17 amino acids. Germline lookup yields CDR1 SNHLY and CDR2 FYNNEI. Trimming stripped 7 bases from V and 6 bases from J, with 26 bases between. In DNA form, the CDR3 reads TGTGCCAGCATGCCCTACGGGGATAGCACGGAGGGGGATACGCAGTATTTT. Amino acids: CASMPYGDSTEGDTQYF.

The V call is TRBV11-2, the J call TRBJ1-5; D may be TRBD1 (5 bases). V was shortened by 5 bases and J by 3 bases, with 20 bases between the two germline ends. The germline V gene encodes CDR1 SGHAT and CDR2 FQNNGV. There are 17 residues in the CDR3. CDR3 nucleotides: TGTGCCAGCAGCCCGGGACTCAGGAGGGGCTACAATCAGCCCCAGCATTTT. This codes for CASSPGLRRGYNQPQHF. Filled out from reference TRBV11-2 and TRBJ1-5, the complete variable domain reads EAGVAQSPRYKIIEKRQSVAFWCNPISGHATLYWYQQILGQGPKLLIQFQNNGVVDDSQLPKDRFSAERLKGVDSTLKIQPAKLEDSAVYLCASSPGLRRGYNQPQHFGDGTRLSIL.

This chain connects TRBV12-3 or TRBV12-4 to TRBJ2-1; TRBD2 aligns across 13 bases. Trimming cost V 6 bases and J 8 bases; bases outside gene matches: 7. This CDR3 has 15 residues. In nucleotides, the CDR3 is TGTGCCAGCAGACTAGCGGGGGGGACTTGGGATGAGCAGTTCTTC. Translating it yields CASRLAGGTWDEQFF.

V and J are TRBV30 and TRBJ1-5, with D perhaps TRBD1 (5 bases). The CDR3 extends over 15 amino acids. Per the germline V gene, CDR1 is GTSNPN and CDR2 is SVGIG (reference sequence). Trimming pared 1 base from V and 5 bases from J, leaving 15 bases between. In nucleotides, the CDR3 is TGTGCCTGGAGTGATGAAGGACAAAGAGATCAGCCCCAGCATTTT. It translates to CAWSDEGQRDQPQHF. Together with reference TRBV30 and TRBJ1-5, the CDR3 gives the full variable domain: SQTIHQWPATLVQPVGSPLSLECTVEGTSNPNLYWYRQAAGRGLQLLFYSVGIGQISSEVPQNLSASRPQDRQFILSSKKLLLSDSGFYLCAWSDEGQRDQPQHFGDGTRLSIL.

This clonotype was observed many times. The V gene is TRBV20-1, the J gene TRBJ2-1; 9 bases agree with TRBD1. The CDR3 sequence is 14 residues long. V shed 2 bases, J shed 7 bases, and the junction held 6 bases outside the gene matches. Germline V gives CDR1 DFQATT, CDR2 SNEGSKA (reference sequence). The CDR3 loop reads CSARTATGGNEQFF. The CDR3 nucleotides are TGCAGTGCTAGAACAGCGACAGGGGGTAATGAGCAGTTCTTC.

This clonotype was counted many times. The chain has TRBV2 and TRBJ1-5; no firm D call. V lost 5 bases to trimming and J lost 0 bases, with 14 bases between them. Germline CDR1 and CDR2: SNHLY and FYNNEI. This CDR3 spans 16 amino acids. CDR3 bases: TGTGCCAGCAGTTTCCTGGGTGGGAATAGCAATCAGCCCCAGCATTTT. This codes for CASSFLGGNSNQPQHF.

Points on this clonotype: At one of its ends the junction is not consistent with the germline gene, which may arise from a read error. V usage is TRBV7-2 and J usage is TRBJ2-7; perhaps TRBD1 as D (5 bases). The CDR3 is made up of 15 amino acids. CDR1 and CDR2 (germline): SGHTA, FQGNSA. The CDR3 loop reads CASSLQGQISYEQYF. The CDR3, as DNA: TGCGCCAGCAGCCTCCAGGGCCAGATCTCCTACGAGCAGTACTTC.

The chain couples TRBV4-1 to TRBJ2-7; 7 bases line up with TRBD1. V lost 1 base and J lost 2; bases outside the gene matches: 5. Looked up from germline, CDR1 is MGHRA and CDR2 is YSYEKL. This CDR3 spans 15 amino acids. This CDR3 reads CASSQVAGGAYEQYF. In DNA, the CDR3 is TGCGCCAGCAGCCAAGTGGCAGGGGGAGCCTACGAGCAGTACTTC.

This clonotype came up a few times. A much bigger clone sits one base away, suggesting this may be a read error. V is TRBV7-6 and J is TRBJ2-7; D remains ambiguous. The CDR3 sequence is 12 residues long. Germline V gene lookup returns CDR1 SGHVS and CDR2 FNYEAQ. The CDR3: CAGSFDGARQYF. In DNA form, the CDR3 reads TGTGCCGGCAGCTTCGACGGAGCACGGCAGTACTTC. Full variable domain (missing parts from reference TRBV7-6 and TRBJ2-7): GAGVSQSPRYKVTKRGQDVALRCDPISGHVSLYWYRQALGQGPEFLTYFNYEAQQDKSGLPNDRFSAERPEGSISTLTIQRTEQRDSAMYRCAGSFDGARQYFGPGTRLTVT.

The CDR3 nucleotides are TGCAGTGTTGGCGGGCGGGACACAGATACGCAGTATTTT. It codes for CSVGGRDTDTQYF. The V call is TRBV20-1, the J call TRBJ2-3; perhaps TRBD2 as D (6 bases). V lost 7 bases and J lost 2, with 13 bases in between. The CDR3 consists of 13 residues. CDR1 and CDR2 from the germline V gene are DFQATT and SNEGSKA (reference sequence).

In the case of this clonotype: One end of the junction varies from germline; a read error may be responsible. The chain recombines TRBV6-1 with TRBJ2-7; no reliable D call. The CDR3 runs to 13 residues. Germline lookup yields CDR1 MNHNS and CDR2 SASEGT. CDR3 residues: CASGDGSSYEQYF. The CDR3 coding sequence is TGTGCCAGCGGTGATGGCAGCTCCTACGAGCAGTACTTC.

The genes are TRBV4-3 and TRBJ2-1; weak D call: TRBD2 (6 bases). The V end was cut by 3 bases, the J end by 0 bases, with 9 bases between. The CDR3 sequence is 15 residues long. The V gene's germline CDR1 is LGHNA and CDR2 YSLEER. CDR3 bases: TGCGCCAGCAGCCAGGGCGGGGTCTCCTACAATGAGCAGTTCTTC. This translates into CASSQGGVSYNEQFF.